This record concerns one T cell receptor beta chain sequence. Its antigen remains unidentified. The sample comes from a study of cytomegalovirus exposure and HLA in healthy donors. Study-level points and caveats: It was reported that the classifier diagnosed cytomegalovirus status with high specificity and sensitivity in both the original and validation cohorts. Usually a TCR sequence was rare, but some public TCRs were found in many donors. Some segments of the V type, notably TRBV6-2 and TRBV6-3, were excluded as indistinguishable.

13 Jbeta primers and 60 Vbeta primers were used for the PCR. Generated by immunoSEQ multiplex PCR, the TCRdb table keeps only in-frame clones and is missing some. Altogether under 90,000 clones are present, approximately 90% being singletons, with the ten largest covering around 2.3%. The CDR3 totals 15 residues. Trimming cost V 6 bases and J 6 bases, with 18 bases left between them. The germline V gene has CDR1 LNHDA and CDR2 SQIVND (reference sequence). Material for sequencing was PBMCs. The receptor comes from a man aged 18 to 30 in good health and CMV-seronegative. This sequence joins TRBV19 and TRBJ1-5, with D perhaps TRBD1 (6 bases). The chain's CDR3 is CASRLDRWEFQPQHF. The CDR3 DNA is TGTGCCAGTAGGTTAGACAGGTGGGAATTTCAGCCCCAGCATTTT.